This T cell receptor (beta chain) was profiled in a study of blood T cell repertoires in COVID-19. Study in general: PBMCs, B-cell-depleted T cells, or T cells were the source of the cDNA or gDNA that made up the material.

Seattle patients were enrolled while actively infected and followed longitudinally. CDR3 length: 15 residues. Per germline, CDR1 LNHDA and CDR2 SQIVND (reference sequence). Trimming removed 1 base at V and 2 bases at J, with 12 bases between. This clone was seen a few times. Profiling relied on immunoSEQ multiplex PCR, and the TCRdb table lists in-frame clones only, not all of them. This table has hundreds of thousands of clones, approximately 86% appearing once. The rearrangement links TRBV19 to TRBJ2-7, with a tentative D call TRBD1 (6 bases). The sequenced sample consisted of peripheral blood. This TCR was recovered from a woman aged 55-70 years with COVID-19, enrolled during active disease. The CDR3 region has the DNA TGTGCCAGTAGTATAGTTCACAGGGACGCCTACGAGCAGTACTTC. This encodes CASSIVHRDAYEQYF.